These 6 T cell receptor beta chains were sequenced from one sample in a study of shared clonotypes between healthy human individuals. TCRdb's table, derived via immunoSEQ multiplex PCR, lists solely in-frame clones and lacks some. This table has millions of clones, about 95% appearing once. CD45RO-negative, CCR7-selected cells formed the naive CD8 fraction, which excluded terminally differentiated effector memory CD45RA+ cells. Source material: naive CD8+ T cells sorted from blood. These receptors originate from a man aged 18 to 30 in good health.

The chain joins TRBV5-1 to TRBJ2-5, with 10 nucleotides matching TRBD2. The germline V gene has CDR1 SGHRS and CDR2 YFSETQ. This CDR3 is built from 16 residues. V trimming: 0 bases; J trimming: 4 bases; junction bases outside the gene matches: 6. CDR3 nucleotides: TGCGCCAGCAGCTTGGAGGTGACTAGCGGGTTAGAGACCCAGTACTTC. Its protein is CASSLEVTSGLETQYF.

The chain carries TRBV7-8 and TRBJ1-5; D is unclear. The CDR3 spans 12 residues. Per the germline V gene, CDR1 is SGHVS and CDR2 is FQNEAQ. Deletions cut 1 base from V and 6 bases from J, with 4 bases between. CDR3 in DNA: TGTGCCAGCAGCTTAGAGGGTCAGCCCCAGCATTTT. This translates into CASSLEGQPQHF. Supplemented by reference TRBV7-8 and TRBJ1-5, the full variable domain reads GAGVSQSPRYKVAKRGQDVALRCDPISGHVSLFWYQQALGQGPEFLTYFQNEAQLDKSGLPSDRFFAERPEGSVSTLKIQRTQQEDSAVYLCASSLEGQPQHFGDGTRLSIL.

Note on this clone: Within the sample, other DNA sequences also encode this same CDR3. CDR3 nucleotides: TGCGCCAGCAGCCCCGGGACTAGCGGGTCCTACGAGCAGTACTTC. Protein product: CASSPGTSGSYEQYF. V and J are TRBV4-3 and TRBJ2-7, with 12 bases that match TRBD2. The germline CDR1 and CDR2 sequences are LGHNA and YSLEER. V shed 4 bases and J 1 base; nucleotides not matched to a gene: 2. This CDR3 has 15 residues.

The rearrangement links TRBV4-2 to TRBJ1-3; 7 positions agree with TRBD1. The junction had 6 bases not matched to a gene; V was cut back by 0 bases and J by 1 base. This CDR3 has 17 amino acids. CDR1 is LGHNA, CDR2 YNFKEQ, per germline. CDR3 nucleotide sequence: TGTGCCAGCAGCCAAGATCCCCTGACAGGGTCTGGAAACACCATATATTTT. It specifies CASSQDPLTGSGNTIYF.

The chain is built from TRBV6-5 and TRBJ1-5, with TRBD1 matching 8 bases. The CDR3 consists of 16 residues. Trimming removed 2 bases from V and 3 bases from J; junction bases left unmatched: 6. Per the germline V gene, CDR1 is MNHEY and CDR2 is SVGAGI. The CDR3 nucleotides are TGTGCCAGCAGTTACACTGCGGACAGGGCCAATCAGCCCCAGCATTTT. Protein product: CASSYTADRANQPQHF.

This chain joins TRBV4-1 and TRBJ2-2; TRBD2 agrees at 8 bases. J lost 1 base, V lost 3 bases, and 7 bases had no gene match. Germline CDR1 is MGHRA and CDR2 is YSYEKL. This CDR3 comprises 17 residues. The CDR3: CASSHAGTSWNTGELFF. The CDR3 DNA reads as TGCGCCAGCAGCCATGCCGGGACTAGTTGGAACACCGGGGAGCTGTTTTTT.